One and the same sample provided the 29 T cell receptor beta chains below, sequenced in a study of blood T cell repertoires in COVID-19. Clones were sequenced by immunoSEQ multiplex PCR, and TCRdb holds only the in-frame ones, with some missing. The sample holds some 150,000 clones, more than 70% seen once. The specimen sequenced was peripheral blood. Receptor source: a woman aged 50 to 60 with acute or convalescent COVID-19.

V is TRBV12-3 or TRBV12-4 and J is TRBJ1-6; 9 nucleotides line up with TRBD1. J lost 8 bases, V lost 6 bases, and 2 bases had no gene match. The CDR3 sequence is 13 residues long. CDR3 in DNA: TGTGCCAGCAGCCGGACAGGGGATTCACCCCTCCACTTT. Translating it yields CASSRTGDSPLHF.

The chain has TRBV19 and TRBJ1-1, with D maybe TRBD1 (5 bases). V was cut by 4 bases and J by 6 bases, with 15 bases left in between. CDR3 length equals 14 residues. Germline V lookup: CDR1 LNHDA, CDR2 SQIVND (reference sequence). In DNA, the CDR3 is TGTGCCAGTAGTACTCCAGGGATTACGCCTGAAGCTTTCTTT. Its translation is CASSTPGITPEAFF.

This clone has only a few counts. The rearrangement uses TRBV4-2 and TRBJ2-1; TRBD2 aligns across 9 bases. The CDR3 is 16 residues long. Germline loops: CDR1 LGHNA, CDR2 YNFKEQ. V lost 0 bases and J lost 6; bases outside the gene matches: 6. CDR3 amino acids: CASSQDDGRGGNEQFF. DNA for the CDR3: TGTGCCAGCAGCCAAGATGACGGGCGGGGGGGCAATGAGCAGTTCTTC.

The chain combines TRBV6-2 or TRBV6-3 with TRBJ2-5, with TRBD2 matching over 7 bases. Germline loops: CDR1 MNHEY, CDR2 SVGEGT. With 2 bases clipped from V and 0 bases from J, the junction kept 3 bases outside the gene matches. The CDR3 has 15 residues. The CDR3: CASSYNGLDQETQYF. CDR3 nucleotide sequence: TGTGCCAGCAGTTACAACGGACTAGACCAAGAGACCCAGTACTTC.

The chain is built from TRBV5-8 and TRBJ2-1, with 10 bases identical to TRBD1. The CDR3 runs to 14 residues. V shed 3 bases, J shed 8 bases, and the junction held 5 bases outside the gene matches. The germline V gene has CDR1 SGHTS and CDR2 YDEGEE. CDR3 nucleotides: TGTGCCAGCAGCTCCCGGGACAGGGGACATGAGCAGTTCTTC. Its translation is CASSSRDRGHEQFF.

The V and J genes are TRBV9 and TRBJ1-1; TRBD1 matches 9 bases. The ends lost 3 bases at V and 5 bases at J; junction bases unmatched: 5. Germline assignment: CDR1 SGDLS and CDR2 YYNGEE. The CDR3 is 14 amino acids. The CDR3 bases are TGTGCCAGCAGCGGGGACAGGGCAAGGACTGAAGCTTTCTTT. Translation: CASSGDRARTEAFF.

This clone showed up many times. Sequence at one end of the junction differs from germline and may be a read error. The J gene is TRBJ2-1, the V gene TRBV4-1; 15 bases fit TRBD2. Germline-derived CDR1 and CDR2 are MGHRA and YSYEKL. The CDR3 is 14 residues long. CDR3 nucleotides: TGCGCCAGCAGCCAAGAGGGACTAGCGGGGGGAGTGATCTTC. This translates into CASSQEGLAGGVIF.

Only one count was recorded for this clone. The V and J genes are TRBV2 and TRBJ2-1; possibly TRBD1 for D (5 bases). In germline, CDR1 is SNHLY, CDR2 FYNNEI. Trimming cost V 5 bases and J 1 base, with 9 bases left between them. There are 14 residues in the CDR3. The chain's CDR3 is CASSIKGSYNEQFF. CDR3 sequence (DNA): TGTGCCAGCAGTATTAAGGGGTCCTACAATGAGCAGTTCTTC.

CDR3 amino acids: CASSLREVNEKLFF. The CDR3 DNA reads as TGTGCCAGCAGCTTGAGGGAAGTTAATGAAAAACTGTTTTTT. This chain joins TRBV7-2 and TRBJ1-4; D not certain. The CDR3 is made up of 14 amino acids. CDR1 SGHTA and CDR2 FQGNSA come from the germline V gene. V lost 3 bases to trimming and J lost 4 bases, with 9 bases between them.

The chain recombines TRBV19 with TRBJ2-4; D uncertain. The CDR3 is 18 residues long. Trimming left V 0 bases short and J 1 base short, with 16 bases between. Germline loops: CDR1 LNHDA, CDR2 SQIVND (reference sequence). The DNA for the CDR3 is TGTGCCAGTAGTATAGATCACATGAGGAGTTGGGCCAAAAACATTCAGTACTTC. It yields the protein CASSIDHMRSWAKNIQYF.

The gene calls are TRBV28 and TRBJ1-6; D is unclear. Between the trimmed V and J ends, which lost 10 bases and 7 bases, there was a span of 14 bases. Germline V gene data show CDR1 as MDHEN and CDR2 as SYDVKM. The length of the CDR3 is 13 residues. Here the CDR3 DNA reads TGTGCCACCCGCCGGGGTACCAATTCACCCCTCCACTTT. It yields the protein CATRRGTNSPLHF.

The V and J genes are TRBV10-2 and TRBJ1-5, with a tentative D call TRBD1 (5 bases). The CDR3 extends over 12 amino acids. Trimming took off 8 bases at V and 2 bases at J, with 7 bases between the two ends. Germline CDR1 reads WSHSY; CDR2 reads SAAADI. Here the CDR3 DNA reads TGCGCCAGCTCGACAGGCAATCAGCCCCAGCATTTT. Amino acids: CASSTGNQPQHF.

The rearrangement uses TRBV3-1 (or the pseudogene TRBV3-2) and TRBJ2-3; maybe TRBD2 (7 bases). CDR3 length: 13 residues. Germline V lookup: CDR1 LGHDT, CDR2 YNNKEL (reference sequence). The V gene lost 7 bases and the J gene lost 6 bases, with 14 bases spanning the gap. The CDR3 loop reads CASTGGARDTQYF. The CDR3 region has the DNA TGTGCCAGCACTGGGGGGGCAAGGGATACGCAGTATTTT.

The V gene is TRBV5-4, the J gene TRBJ2-3; maybe TRBD2 (6 bases). Trimming took off 2 bases at V and 2 bases at J, with 12 bases between the two ends. The CDR3 is 15 amino acids. Germline V gene sequence: CDR1 SGHNT, CDR2 YYREEE (reference sequence). Here the CDR3 reads CASSFVGGLTDTQYF. The CDR3, as DNA: TGTGCCAGCAGCTTCGTGGGGGGACTCACAGATACGCAGTATTTT.

As regards this clone: This same CDR3 is encoded by further DNA sequences in the sample. This chain joins TRBV27 and TRBJ2-3; the D is unclear. The CDR3 covers 13 residues. Looked up from germline, CDR1 is MNHEY and CDR2 is SMNVEV (reference sequence). The V and J ends lost 3 bases and 2 bases respectively, with 6 bases between them. CDR3 nucleotide sequence: TGTGCCAGCAGTTTCCGGTTCACAGATACGCAGTATTTT. Its translation: CASSFRFTDTQYF.

V gene TRBV2 combines with J gene TRBJ2-2; 8 bases are shared with TRBD2. J gave up 4 bases and V 7 bases, and 5 bases lay outside the gene matches. Germline-derived CDR1 and CDR2 are SNHLY and FYNNEI. The CDR3 sequence is 14 residues long. The CDR3 DNA reads as TGTGCCAGCATTGGACTAGCAGGCACCGGGGAGCTGTTTTTT. It specifies CASIGLAGTGELFF.

The rearrangement joins TRBV7-9 to TRBJ1-1; 8 nucleotides line up with TRBD1. The CDR3 sequence is 15 residues long. In germline, CDR1 is SEHNR, CDR2 FQNEAQ (reference sequence). Unmatched junction bases numbered 6, after V lost 5 bases and J lost 1 base. For the CDR3, the DNA is TGTGCCAGCAGCCCTTACGGGACAGGGAACACTGAAGCTTTCTTT. Its protein is CASSPYGTGNTEAFF.

The chain combines TRBV5-1 with TRBJ2-3, with 8 bases aligning to TRBD2. The CDR3 loop spans 15 amino acids. Germline CDR1 is SGHRS and CDR2 is YFSETQ. The V gene end was trimmed by 2 bases and the J gene end by 8 bases; junction bases not matched to a gene: 10. CDR3 region: CASSFSGDTQGTQYF. The CDR3 DNA reads as TGCGCCAGCAGCTTTAGCGGGGACACACAGGGTACGCAGTATTTT.

The chain carries TRBV10-2 and TRBJ2-3; TRBD2 agrees at 9 bases. This CDR3 contains 15 residues. Trimming cost V 2 bases and J 3 bases; bases outside gene matches: 3. Germline CDR1 and CDR2: WSHSY and SAAADI. The CDR3 protein is CASSEGLAKTDTQYF. Here the CDR3 DNA reads TGCGCCAGCAGTGAGGGACTAGCGAAGACAGATACGCAGTATTTT.

V is TRBV4-3 and J is TRBJ2-3, with 9 bases that match TRBD2. The CDR3 covers 18 residues. CDR1 and CDR2 from the germline V gene are LGHNA and YSLEER. With V trimmed by 0 bases and J by 3 bases, 10 bases remained unmatched. CDR3 region: CASSQDVGAGGLTDTQYF. The CDR3 DNA follows: TGCGCCAGCAGCCAAGATGTTGGGGCGGGGGGGCTGACAGATACGCAGTATTTT.

This clone was detected only once. The chain couples TRBV18 to TRBJ2-7; TRBD2 agrees at 7 bases. Germline lookup yields CDR1 KGHSH and CDR2 LQKENI. The length of the CDR3 is 15 residues. V dropped 4 bases and J dropped 0; count of bases not matched to a gene: 6. The CDR3 region is CASSQGGAASYEQYF. The CDR3 DNA is TGTGCCAGCTCACAGGGAGGGGCAGCCTCCTACGAGCAGTACTTC.

The chain combines TRBV3-1 (or the pseudogene TRBV3-2) with TRBJ2-6, with D hard to call. The V end was cut by 5 bases, the J end by 4 bases, with 6 bases between. The CDR3 is 13 residues long. Germline CDR1 and CDR2: LGHDT and YNNKEL (reference sequence). The CDR3 sequence: CASSKLGANVLTF. The CDR3 region has the DNA TGTGCCAGCAGCAAGCTCGGGGCCAACGTCCTGACTTTC.

The chain links TRBV3-1 (or the pseudogene TRBV3-2) to TRBJ1-5, with D hard to call. V lost 3 bases, J lost 3 bases, and 21 bases lay in between. This CDR3 contains 18 residues. Germline V gene lookup returns CDR1 LGHDT and CDR2 YNNKEL (reference sequence). The CDR3 sequence: CASSQDPPWAGSNQPQHF. The CDR3 coding sequence is TGTGCCAGCAGCCAGGATCCCCCCTGGGCGGGTTCCAATCAGCCCCAGCATTTT.

This clone appeared a single time. The J gene is TRBJ1-1, the V gene TRBV18; no reliable D call. V dropped 8 bases and J dropped 1 base, with 14 bases sitting between them. The CDR3 length is 14 residues. Germline V gene sequence: CDR1 KGHSH, CDR2 LQKENI. DNA of the CDR3: TGTGCCAGCGAACCAGGTTTGGGGAACACTGAAGCTTTCTTT. This sequence encodes CASEPGLGNTEAFF.

The chain links TRBV9 to TRBJ1-1; D remains ambiguous. V lost 0 bases, J lost 9 bases, and 18 bases lay in between. This CDR3 is 15 amino acids long. Germline lookup yields CDR1 SGDLS and CDR2 YYNGEE. CDR3 DNA: TGTGCCAGCAGCGTAGCGCCGGAGGGTAAGTCCCAAGCTTTCTTT. Protein: CASSVAPEGKSQAFF.

The chain combines TRBV2 with TRBJ1-4; weak D call: TRBD1 (5 bases). This CDR3 contains 13 residues. Between the trimmed V and J ends, which lost 0 bases and 11 bases, there was a span of 10 bases. In germline, CDR1 is SNHLY, CDR2 FYNNEI. The CDR3 sequence: CASSEAVRGKLFF. CDR3 nucleotide sequence: TGTGCCAGCAGTGAAGCCGTTCGGGGGAAACTGTTTTTT.

This clone was counted a few times. At the DNA level, this CDR3 is encoded by other sequences in the same sample as well. V and J are TRBV4-3 and TRBJ1-1, with D hard to call. The CDR3 totals 13 residues. CDR1 and CDR2 (germline): LGHNA, YSLEER. Trimming removed 1 base at V and 1 base at J, with 4 bases between. CDR3: CASSQAGNTEAFF. As DNA, the CDR3 is TGCGCCAGCAGCCAAGCCGGGAACACTGAAGCTTTCTTT.

The rearrangement links TRBV7-9 to TRBJ1-4, with 9 bases that match TRBD1. In germline, CDR1 is SEHNR, CDR2 FQNEAQ (reference sequence). Unmatched junction bases numbered 8, after V lost 5 bases and J lost 1 base. There are 17 residues in the CDR3. CDR3 nucleotide sequence: TGTGCCAGCAGCCCCTGGACAGGGGATTTAACTAATGAAAAACTGTTTTTT. It translates to CASSPWTGDLTNEKLFF.

This clone was detected once. This chain connects TRBV2 to TRBJ1-5; D is uncertain. The CDR3 sequence is 13 residues long. Germline V lookup: CDR1 SNHLY, CDR2 FYNNEI. The germline V and J ends were trimmed by 3 bases and 7 bases, with 10 bases remaining between them. Here the CDR3 reads CASSDGPGQPQHF. The DNA of the CDR3 is TGTGCCAGCAGTGATGGGCCTGGACAGCCCCAGCATTTT.